Below are 24 T cell receptor beta chains sequenced from a single sample in a study of T cells after posttransplantation cyclophosphamide. The method was immunoSEQ multiplex PCR; TCRdb's version includes in-frame clones alone and lacks a portion of them. The sample carries over 20,000 clones, roughly 98% recorded once. The sample was naive CD8+ T cells sorted from PBMCs. Source of these receptors: a man between 35 and 55 years old in good health, CMV-negative, and a related stem cell transplant donor.

This clone has only one observation. The chain joins TRBV9 to TRBJ2-1; tentatively, D is TRBD1 (5 bases). The V end was cut by 0 bases, the J end by 8 bases, with 15 bases between. The germline V gene has CDR1 SGDLS and CDR2 YYNGEE. The CDR3 sequence is 15 residues long. The CDR3 DNA reads as TGTGCCAGCAGCGTAGGTTTAAAGGGGCTCGATGAGCAGTTCTTC. Amino acids: CASSVGLKGLDEQFF.

The chain recombines TRBV6-5 with TRBJ2-2; tentative D call: TRBD1 (5 bases). The CDR3 runs to 14 residues. Germline values: CDR1 MNHEY, CDR2 SVGAGI. V dropped 2 bases and J dropped 4 bases, with 8 bases sitting between them. The CDR3 is CASSYQGPTGELFF. The CDR3 coding sequence is TGTGCCAGCAGTTACCAGGGTCCCACCGGGGAGCTGTTTTTT.

The rearrangement joins TRBV7-9 to TRBJ1-3; 8 bases are a match to TRBD1. Germline V gene data show CDR1 as SEHNR and CDR2 as FQNEAQ (reference sequence). The CDR3 totals 15 residues. The J segment lost 6 bases and the V segment lost 5 bases, leaving 9 bases of the junction unmatched. CDR3 sequence reads: CASSPKRQGTNTIYF. Here the CDR3 DNA reads TGTGCCAGCAGCCCAAAGCGACAGGGGACAAACACCATATATTTT.

The V gene is TRBV5-1, the J gene TRBJ2-3; 9 bases align to TRBD1. From germline, CDR1 is SGHRS and CDR2 YFSETQ. This CDR3 spans 16 amino acids. J lost 1 base, V lost 0 bases, and 3 bases had no gene match. The chain's CDR3 is CASSLDRTGGTDTQYF. As DNA, the CDR3 is TGCGCCAGCAGCTTGGACCGGACAGGGGGCACAGATACGCAGTATTTT.

In this sample, this clone turned up once. The V gene is TRBV2, the J gene TRBJ2-3; 10 bases are shared with TRBD2. CDR1 SNHLY and CDR2 FYNNEI come from the germline V gene. Trimming at V came to 6 bases and at J to 11 bases, leaving 5 bases not matched to a gene. The CDR3 extends over 12 amino acids. The CDR3 DNA sequence: TGTGCCAGCAGGCTCACTAGCGGGGAGCAGTATTTT. Translating it yields CASRLTSGEQYF.

The rearrangement links TRBV29-1 to TRBJ1-3, with 10 positions matching TRBD1. Germline CDR1 is SQVTM and CDR2 is ANQGSEA. The CDR3 has 14 amino acids. With 5 bases clipped from V and 3 bases from J, the junction kept 4 bases outside the gene matches. CDR3 residues: CSVIGDRGGNTIYF. CDR3 DNA: TGCAGCGTTATCGGGGACAGGGGTGGAAACACCATATATTTT.

CDR3 DNA sequence: TGTGCCAGCAGTTTCATACAGGGAAGCACAGATACGCAGTATTTT. Translating it yields CASSFIQGSTDTQYF. The chain recombines TRBV27 with TRBJ2-3; D might be TRBD1 (6 bases). V was trimmed by 3 bases and J by 0 bases, leaving 10 bases between them. Germline CDR1 and CDR2: MNHEY and SMNVEV (reference sequence). The CDR3 length is 15 residues.

The chain has TRBV19 and TRBJ2-1; 10 nucleotides line up with TRBD2. Trimming cost V 3 bases and J 3 bases; bases outside gene matches: 5. The CDR3 extends over 16 amino acids. Germline CDR1 reads LNHDA; CDR2 reads SQIVND (reference sequence). The CDR3, as DNA: TGTGCCAGTAGTATTCGGACTAGCGGAATCTACAATGAGCAGTTCTTC. Translating gives CASSIRTSGIYNEQFF.

The J gene is TRBJ2-1, the V gene TRBV7-2; D remains unclear. V was clipped by 0 bases and J by 10 bases, with 16 bases between them. Germline values: CDR1 SGHTA, CDR2 FQGNSA. This CDR3 comprises 15 residues. The CDR3 loop reads CASSLALEIALEQFF. CDR3 DNA: TGTGCCAGCAGCTTAGCCCTAGAAATAGCACTCGAGCAGTTCTTC.

This chain joins TRBV25-1 and TRBJ1-1; D is unresolved. Per the germline V gene, CDR1 is MGHDK and CDR2 is SYGVNS. The length of the CDR3 is 14 residues. V lost 0 bases and J lost 5, with 10 bases in between. This CDR3 is CASSEYYGSTEAFF. CDR3 DNA sequence: TGTGCCAGCAGTGAATATTACGGGAGTACTGAAGCTTTCTTT.

Only one count was recorded for this clone. The J gene is TRBJ1-2, the V gene TRBV6-4; possibly TRBD1 for D (6 bases). Trimming removed 6 bases from V and 3 bases from J, with 11 bases in between. Germline V gene lookup returns CDR1 MRHNA and CDR2 SNTAGT. The CDR3 consists of 13 residues. The CDR3 region is CASRGGADYGYTF. The DNA of the CDR3 is TGTGCCAGCAGAGGGGGGGCTGACTATGGCTACACCTTC.

CDR3 DNA sequence: TGCGCCAGCAGCTTAGGACAGCACTCCTACGAGCAGTACTTC. It translates to CASSLGQHSYEQYF. V usage is TRBV5-1 and J usage is TRBJ2-7; tentatively, D is TRBD1 (6 bases). V was cut by 2 bases and J by 0 bases, with 9 bases left in between. This CDR3 contains 14 residues. CDR1 is SGHRS, CDR2 YFSETQ, per germline.

The chain has TRBV7-9 and TRBJ2-2; TRBD2 agrees at 13 bases. CDR3 size: 16 residues. CDR1 and CDR2 (germline): SEHNR, FQNEAQ (reference sequence). The V segment lost 5 bases and the J segment 6 bases; nucleotides outside the gene matches: 6. CDR3 sequence (DNA): TGTGCCAGCAGCCCCACTAGCGGGAGGGATCCCGGGGAGCTGTTTTTT. Its translation is CASSPTSGRDPGELFF. The full variable domain, with the rest looked up from reference TRBV7-9 and TRBJ2-2, is DTGVSQNPRHKITKRGQNVTFRCDPISEHNRLYWYRQTLGQGPEFLTYFQNEAQLEKSRLLSDRFSAERPKGSFSTLEIQRTEQGDSAMYLCASSPTSGRDPGELFFGEGSRLTVL.

This chain joins TRBV6-5 and TRBJ2-7; 9 nucleotides align to TRBD1. The CDR3 runs to 15 residues. With V trimmed by 5 bases and J by 2 bases, 7 bases remained unmatched. Per germline, CDR1 MNHEY and CDR2 SVGAGI. CDR3 residues: CASSTRTGEAYEQYF. In nucleotides, the CDR3 is TGTGCCAGCAGTACCAGGACAGGGGAAGCCTACGAGCAGTACTTC.

The rearrangement links TRBV27 to TRBJ1-5, with D uncertain. Trimming took 2 bases from V and 7 from J, leaving 12 bases between them. The germline V gene encodes CDR1 MNHEY and CDR2 SMNVEV (reference sequence). CDR3 length: 14 residues. CDR3 nucleotide sequence: TGTGCCAGCAGTTTAGGTGCGAGTTTACAGCCCCAGCATTTT. Protein: CASSLGASLQPQHF.

This chain uses TRBV10-3 with TRBJ1-1; D ambiguous. From germline, CDR1 is ENHRY and CDR2 SYGVKD. V lost 3 bases to trimming and J lost 3 bases, with 17 bases between them. The CDR3 runs to 16 residues. The CDR3 coding sequence is TGTGCCATCAGTGACGAGTTCGCCACCCCGTACACTGAAGCTTTCTTT. Its protein product is CAISDEFATPYTEAFF.

The V call is TRBV2, the J call TRBJ1-3, with TRBD1 matching over 12 bases. Looked up from germline, CDR1 is SNHLY and CDR2 is FYNNEI. The CDR3 is 23 residues long. With V trimmed by 5 bases and J by 7 bases, 30 bases remained unmatched. CDR3: CASSKYRLGQGAPERSSWNTIYF. The CDR3 nucleotides read TGTGCCAGCAGTAAATATAGATTGGGACAGGGGGCTCCTGAGAGATCCTCTTGGAACACCATATATTTT.

The rearrangement links TRBV27 to TRBJ1-5; unclear D gene. This CDR3 region has 12 residues. CDR1 is MNHEY, CDR2 SMNVEV, per germline (reference sequence). Trimming took 4 bases from V and 5 from J, leaving 6 bases between them. DNA for the CDR3: TGTGCCAGCAGTTCCTTAGATCAGCCCCAGCATTTT. Encoded protein: CASSSLDQPQHF.

V usage is TRBV6-1 and J usage is TRBJ2-7; D might be TRBD2 (6 bases). Trimming removed 2 bases from V and 2 bases from J, with 13 bases in between. There are 15 residues in the CDR3. Germline-derived CDR1 and CDR2 are MNHNS and SASEGT. The CDR3 DNA reads as TGTGCCAGCAGTGAATCGGCCGCGGGGCCCTACGAGCAGTACTTC. Translation: CASSESAAGPYEQYF.

The rearrangement uses TRBV30 and TRBJ1-1; no firm D call. The germline V and J ends were trimmed by 0 bases and 1 base, with 12 bases remaining between them. This CDR3 is 15 amino acids long. Germline V gives CDR1 GTSNPN, CDR2 SVGIG (reference sequence). In DNA, the CDR3 is TGTGCCTGGAGTGTACCGGGGTGGGGGAACACTGAAGCTTTCTTT. Protein product: CAWSVPGWGNTEAFF.

The V and J genes are TRBV7-9 and TRBJ2-5; a weak D match, TRBD2 (5 bases). CDR3 size: 17 residues. In germline, CDR1 is SEHNR, CDR2 FQNEAQ (reference sequence). V lost 1 base to trimming and J lost 5 bases, with 20 bases between them. The CDR3 reads CASSLGRAVWSEETQYF. The CDR3 DNA is TGTGCCAGCAGCTTAGGTCGAGCGGTGTGGTCTGAGGAGACCCAGTACTTC.

The chain combines TRBV7-9 with TRBJ2-1; no firm D call. CDR3 size: 11 residues. The V end lost 3 bases, the J end lost 7 bases, and 4 bases lay between the germline ends. Looked up from germline, CDR1 is SEHNR and CDR2 is FQNEAQ (reference sequence). CDR3 in DNA: TGTGCCAGCAGCTTTACAAATGAGCAGTTCTTC. This sequence encodes CASSFTNEQFF.

The genes are TRBV7-9 and TRBJ2-7; D unclear. Germline V gene sequence: CDR1 SEHNR, CDR2 FQNEAQ (reference sequence). V was trimmed by 1 base and J by 7 bases, leaving 11 bases between them. CDR3 length equals 13 residues. CDR3 nucleotide sequence: TGTGCCAGCAGCTTAGTTTTGACTCCAGAGCAGTACTTC. It encodes CASSLVLTPEQYF.

The CDR3 sequence: CASSQGWAGSYEQYF. The CDR3 DNA is TGCGCCAGCAGCCAAGGCTGGGCCGGGAGCTACGAGCAGTACTTC. The chain links TRBV4-1 to TRBJ2-7; tentative D call: TRBD2 (6 bases). This CDR3 comprises 15 residues. V was cut by 1 base and J by 3 bases, with 13 bases left in between. Germline V gene lookup returns CDR1 MGHRA and CDR2 YSYEKL.